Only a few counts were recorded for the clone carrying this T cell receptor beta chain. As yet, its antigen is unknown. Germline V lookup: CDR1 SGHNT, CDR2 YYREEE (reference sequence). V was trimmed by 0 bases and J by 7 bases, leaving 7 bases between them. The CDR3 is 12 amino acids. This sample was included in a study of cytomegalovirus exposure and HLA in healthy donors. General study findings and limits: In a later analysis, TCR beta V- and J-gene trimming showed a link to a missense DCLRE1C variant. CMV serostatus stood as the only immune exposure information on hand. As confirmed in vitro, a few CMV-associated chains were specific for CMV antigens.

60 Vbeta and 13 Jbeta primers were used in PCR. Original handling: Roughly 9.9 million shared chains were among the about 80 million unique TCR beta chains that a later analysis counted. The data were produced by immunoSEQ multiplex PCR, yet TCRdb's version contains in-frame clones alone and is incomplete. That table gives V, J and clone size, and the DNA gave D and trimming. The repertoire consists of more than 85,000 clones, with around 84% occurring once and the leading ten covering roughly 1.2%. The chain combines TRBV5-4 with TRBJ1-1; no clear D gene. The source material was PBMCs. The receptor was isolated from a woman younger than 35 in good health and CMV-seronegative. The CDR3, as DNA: TGTGCCAGCAGCTTGGATACGGGTGAAGCTTTCTTT. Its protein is CASSLDTGEAFF.